A selection of T cell receptor beta chains follows, all from one sample in a study of blood T cell repertoires in COVID-19. The protocol was immunoSEQ multiplex PCR, while the TCRdb copy is restricted to in-frame clones and leaves out a portion. The sample lists under 450,000 clones; 75% to 90% were seen once. The specimen was peripheral blood. The receptors were gathered from a woman aged 60 to 75 with COVID-19, enrolled during active disease. Each CDR3 is given with its conserved first and last residue.

cdr3_aa j_call v_call
CASSSGQGANTIYF TRBJ1-3 TRBV6-6
CATSDSGLAGSNNEQFF TRBJ2-1 TRBV24-1
CASSYAGGGISYEQYF TRBJ2-7 TRBV11-2
CASSGSQTGTGYFF TRBJ2-1 TRBV25-1
CASSSGPGGNYGNTIYF TRBJ1-3 TRBV7-2
CASSASGENTGELFF TRBJ2-2 TRBV5-4
CASSFSAGGTYEQYF TRBJ2-7 TRBV7-8
CASSQPTGSAFF TRBJ1-1 TRBV3-1/TRBV3-2
CASTFGGGWGGPSYNEQFF TRBJ2-1 TRBV27
CASSARQGVRNEQFF TRBJ2-1 TRBV5-4
CASSQDGGAETQYF TRBJ2-5 TRBV3-1/TRBV3-2
CASSQGLLAGGSSYEQYF TRBJ2-7 TRBV4-1
CASSSTGLRGNTIYF TRBJ1-3 TRBV27
CASSATGRDTEAFF TRBJ1-1 TRBV2
CASSGDIYNEQFF TRBJ2-1 TRBV6-2/TRBV6-3
CASSRSTVTSTDTQYF TRBJ2-3 TRBV7-9
CAWSAGGSSYNSPLHF TRBJ1-6 TRBV30
CASSIGGMQTEAFF TRBJ1-1 TRBV19